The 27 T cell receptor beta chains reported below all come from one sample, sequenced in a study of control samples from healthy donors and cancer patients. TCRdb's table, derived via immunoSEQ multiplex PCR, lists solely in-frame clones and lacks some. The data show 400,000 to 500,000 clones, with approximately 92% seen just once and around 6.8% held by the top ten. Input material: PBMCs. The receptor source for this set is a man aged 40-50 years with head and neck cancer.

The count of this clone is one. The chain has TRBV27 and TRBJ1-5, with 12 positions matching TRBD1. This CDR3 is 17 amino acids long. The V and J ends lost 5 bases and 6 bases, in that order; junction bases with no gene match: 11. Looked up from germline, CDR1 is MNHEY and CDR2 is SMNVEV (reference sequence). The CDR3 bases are TGTGCCAGCAGTCGATCATCGGGACAGGGGGCAAGTCAGCCCCAGCATTTT. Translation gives CASSRSSGQGASQPQHF.

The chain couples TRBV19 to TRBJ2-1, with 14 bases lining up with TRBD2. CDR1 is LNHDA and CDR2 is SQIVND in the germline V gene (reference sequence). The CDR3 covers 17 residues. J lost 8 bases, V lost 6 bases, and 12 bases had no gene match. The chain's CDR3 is CASRPSGTSGRLHEQFF. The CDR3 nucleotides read TGTGCCAGTAGACCAAGCGGGACTAGCGGGAGACTCCATGAGCAGTTCTTC.

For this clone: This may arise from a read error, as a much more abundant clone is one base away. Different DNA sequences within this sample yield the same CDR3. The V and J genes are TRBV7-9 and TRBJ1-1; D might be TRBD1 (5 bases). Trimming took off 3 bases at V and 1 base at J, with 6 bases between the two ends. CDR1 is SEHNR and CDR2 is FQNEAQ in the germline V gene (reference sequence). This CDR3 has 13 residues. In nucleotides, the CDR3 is TGTGCCAGCAGCTTTGGGGCGAACACTGAAGCTTTCTTT. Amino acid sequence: CASSFGANTEAFF.

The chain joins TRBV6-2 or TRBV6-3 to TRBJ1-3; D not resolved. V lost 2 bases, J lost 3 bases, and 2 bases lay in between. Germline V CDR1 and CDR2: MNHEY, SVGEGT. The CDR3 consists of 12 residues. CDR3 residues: CASSYVGNTIYF. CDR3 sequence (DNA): TGTGCCAGCAGTTACGTTGGAAACACCATATATTTT.

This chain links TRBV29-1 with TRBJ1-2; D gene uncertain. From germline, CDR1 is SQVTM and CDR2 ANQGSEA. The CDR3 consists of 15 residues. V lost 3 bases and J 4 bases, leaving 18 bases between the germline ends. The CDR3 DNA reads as TGCAGCGTTGATCCCGGCGTGGGAGTTAGCTATGGCTACACCTTC. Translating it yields CSVDPGVGVSYGYTF.

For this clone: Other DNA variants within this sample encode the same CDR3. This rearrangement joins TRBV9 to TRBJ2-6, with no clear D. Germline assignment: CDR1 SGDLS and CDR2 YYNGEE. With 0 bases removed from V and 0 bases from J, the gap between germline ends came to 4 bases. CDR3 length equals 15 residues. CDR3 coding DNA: TGTGCCAGCAGCGTAGGTCTCTCTGGGGCCAACGTCCTGACTTTC. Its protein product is CASSVGLSGANVLTF.

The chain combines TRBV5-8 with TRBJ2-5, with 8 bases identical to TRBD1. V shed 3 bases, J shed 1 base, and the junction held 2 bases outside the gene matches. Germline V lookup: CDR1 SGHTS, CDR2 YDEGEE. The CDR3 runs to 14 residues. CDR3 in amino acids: CASSSTGGQETQYF. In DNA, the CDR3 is TGTGCCAGCAGCTCCACAGGGGGCCAAGAGACCCAGTACTTC.

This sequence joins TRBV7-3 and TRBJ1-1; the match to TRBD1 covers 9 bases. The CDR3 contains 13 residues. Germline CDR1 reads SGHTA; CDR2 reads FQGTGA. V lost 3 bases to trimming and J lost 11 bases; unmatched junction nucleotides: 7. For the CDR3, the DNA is TGTGCCAGCAGCTTCACAGGGGGCGTAGACGCTTTCTTT. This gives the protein CASSFTGGVDAFF.

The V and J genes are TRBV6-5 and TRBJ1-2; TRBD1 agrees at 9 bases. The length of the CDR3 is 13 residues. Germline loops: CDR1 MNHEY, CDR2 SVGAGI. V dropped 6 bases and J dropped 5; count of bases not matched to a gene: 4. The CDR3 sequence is CASSVDRGYGYTF. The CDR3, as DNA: TGTGCCAGCAGCGTGGACAGGGGATATGGCTACACCTTC.

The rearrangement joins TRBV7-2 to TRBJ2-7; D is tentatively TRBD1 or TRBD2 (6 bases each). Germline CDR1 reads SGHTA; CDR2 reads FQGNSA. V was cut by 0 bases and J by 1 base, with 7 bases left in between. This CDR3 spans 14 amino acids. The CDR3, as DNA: TGTGCCAGCAGCTTAGCAGGGGGGTCCTACGAGCAGTACTTC. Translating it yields CASSLAGGSYEQYF.

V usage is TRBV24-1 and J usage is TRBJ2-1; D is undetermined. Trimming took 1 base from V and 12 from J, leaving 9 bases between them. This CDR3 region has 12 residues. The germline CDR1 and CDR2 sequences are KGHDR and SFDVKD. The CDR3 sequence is CATSDLEQRQFF. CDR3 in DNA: TGTGCCACCAGTGATTTAGAACAGAGGCAGTTCTTC.

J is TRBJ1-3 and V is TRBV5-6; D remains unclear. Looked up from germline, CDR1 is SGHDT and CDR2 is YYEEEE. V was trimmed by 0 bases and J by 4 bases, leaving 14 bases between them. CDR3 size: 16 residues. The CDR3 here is CASSLDTSHAGNTIYF. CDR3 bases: TGTGCCAGCAGCTTGGACACCAGCCATGCAGGAAACACCATATATTTT.

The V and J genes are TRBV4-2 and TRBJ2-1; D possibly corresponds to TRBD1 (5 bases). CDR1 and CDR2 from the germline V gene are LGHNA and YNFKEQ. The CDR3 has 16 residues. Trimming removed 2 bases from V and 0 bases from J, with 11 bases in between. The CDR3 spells CASSQSPGFSYNEQFF. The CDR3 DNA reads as TGTGCCAGCAGCCAAAGTCCAGGGTTCTCCTACAATGAGCAGTTCTTC.

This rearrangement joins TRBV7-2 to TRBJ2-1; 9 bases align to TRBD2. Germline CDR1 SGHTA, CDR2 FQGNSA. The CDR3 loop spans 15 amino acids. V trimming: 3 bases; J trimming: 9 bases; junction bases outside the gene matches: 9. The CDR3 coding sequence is TGTGCCAGCAGCTTTGGCGGGGGGGCCGAGGGTGAGCAGTTCTTC. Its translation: CASSFGGGAEGEQFF.

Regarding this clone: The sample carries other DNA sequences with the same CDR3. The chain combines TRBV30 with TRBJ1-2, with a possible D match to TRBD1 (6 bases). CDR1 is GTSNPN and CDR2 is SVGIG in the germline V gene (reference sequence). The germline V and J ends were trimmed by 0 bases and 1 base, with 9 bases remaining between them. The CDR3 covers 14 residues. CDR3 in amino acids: CAWSVGGLNYGYTF. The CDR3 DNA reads TGTGCCTGGAGTGTGGGGGGGCTTAACTATGGCTACACCTTC. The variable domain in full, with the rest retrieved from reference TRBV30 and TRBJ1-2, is SQTIHQWPATLVQPVGSPLSLECTVEGTSNPNLYWYRQAAGRGLQLLFYSVGIGQISSEVPQNLSASRPQDRQFILSSKKLLLSDSGFYLCAWSVGGLNYGYTFGSGTRLTVV.

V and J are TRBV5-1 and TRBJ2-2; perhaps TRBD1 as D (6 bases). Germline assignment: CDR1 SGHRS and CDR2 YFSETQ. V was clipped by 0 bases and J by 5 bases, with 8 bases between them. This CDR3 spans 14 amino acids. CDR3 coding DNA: TGCGCCAGCAGCTTGGTCACAGGGACCGGGGAGCTGTTTTTT. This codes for CASSLVTGTGELFF.

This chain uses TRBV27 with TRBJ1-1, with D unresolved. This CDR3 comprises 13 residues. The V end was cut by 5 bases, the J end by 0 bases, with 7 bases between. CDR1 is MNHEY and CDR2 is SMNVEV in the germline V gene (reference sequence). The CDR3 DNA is TGTGCCAGCAGTCGTTTCATGAACACTGAAGCTTTCTTT. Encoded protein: CASSRFMNTEAFF.

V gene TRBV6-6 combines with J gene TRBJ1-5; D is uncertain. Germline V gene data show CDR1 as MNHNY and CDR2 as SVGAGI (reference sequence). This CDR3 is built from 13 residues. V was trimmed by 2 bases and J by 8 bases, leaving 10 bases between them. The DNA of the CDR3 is TGTGCCAGCAGTTACGAAATTCGGGAGCCCCAGCATTTT. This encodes CASSYEIREPQHF.

CDR3 DNA sequence: TGTGCCAGCAGCTTGGGGCAGCTCGGAGGCTACACCTTC. Its protein is CASSLGQLGGYTF. This rearrangement joins TRBV7-8 to TRBJ1-2; possibly TRBD1 for D (5 bases). The CDR3 has 13 residues. Trimming took 3 bases from V and 8 from J, leaving 13 bases between them. The germline V gene encodes CDR1 SGHVS and CDR2 FQNEAQ.

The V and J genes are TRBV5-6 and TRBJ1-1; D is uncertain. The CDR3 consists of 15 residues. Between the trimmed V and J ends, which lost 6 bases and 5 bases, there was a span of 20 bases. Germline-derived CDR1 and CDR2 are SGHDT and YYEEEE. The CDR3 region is CASTPYSGGGTEAFF. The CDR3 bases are TGTGCCAGCACCCCTTATTCGGGCGGAGGGACTGAAGCTTTCTTT.

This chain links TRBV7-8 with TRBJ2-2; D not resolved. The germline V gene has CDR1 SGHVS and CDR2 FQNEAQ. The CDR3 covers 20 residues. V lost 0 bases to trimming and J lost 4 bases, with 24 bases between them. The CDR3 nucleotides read TGTGCCAGCAGCTTAGCATCCGGTTTCCGCGGCAGGACCATCACCGGGGAGCTGTTTTTT. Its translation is CASSLASGFRGRTITGELFF.

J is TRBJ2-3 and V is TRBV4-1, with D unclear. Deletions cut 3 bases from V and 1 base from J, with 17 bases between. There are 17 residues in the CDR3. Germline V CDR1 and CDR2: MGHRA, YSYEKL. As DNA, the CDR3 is TGCGCCAGCAGCCAGGATGGGATCCCTGAGGGCACAGATACGCAGTATTTT. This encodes CASSQDGIPEGTDTQYF.

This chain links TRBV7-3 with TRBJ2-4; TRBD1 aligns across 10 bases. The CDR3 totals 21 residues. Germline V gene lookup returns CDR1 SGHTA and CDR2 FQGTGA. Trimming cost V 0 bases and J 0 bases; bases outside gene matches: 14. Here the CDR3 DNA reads TGTGCCAGCAGCTTAACGAGGGGACAGGGGAGGGAGTACCGAGCCAAAAACATTCAGTACTTC. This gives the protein CASSLTRGQGREYRAKNIQYF. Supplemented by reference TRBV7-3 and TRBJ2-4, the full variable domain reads GAGVSQTPSNKVTEKGKYVELRCDPISGHTALYWYRQSLGQGPEFLIYFQGTGAADDSGLPNDRFFAVRPEGSVSTLKIQRTERGDSAVYLCASSLTRGQGREYRAKNIQYFGAGTRLSVL.

The CDR3 reads CASSIQGPRANVLTF. Written as DNA, the CDR3 is TGTGCCAGCAGCATACAGGGCCCAAGGGCCAACGTCCTGACTTTC. The chain is built from TRBV9 and TRBJ2-6, with TRBD1 as a possible D gene (6 bases). Germline CDR1 and CDR2: SGDLS and YYNGEE. The ends were cut back, 4 bases at V and 5 bases at J, with 13 bases in the middle. The CDR3 extends over 15 amino acids.

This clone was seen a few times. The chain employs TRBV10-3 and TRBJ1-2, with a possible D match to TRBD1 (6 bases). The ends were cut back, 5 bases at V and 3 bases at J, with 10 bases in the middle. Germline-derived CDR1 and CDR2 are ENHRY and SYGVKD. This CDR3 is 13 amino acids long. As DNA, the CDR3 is TGTGCCATCAGTCTTCGACAGGACTATGGCTACACCTTC. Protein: CAISLRQDYGYTF.

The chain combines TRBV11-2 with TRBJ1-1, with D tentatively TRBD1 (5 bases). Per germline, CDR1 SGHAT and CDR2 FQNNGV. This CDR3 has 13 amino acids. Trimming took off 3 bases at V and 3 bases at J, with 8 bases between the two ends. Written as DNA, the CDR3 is TGTGCCAGCAGCTTCGGGACGGACACTGAAGCTTTCTTT. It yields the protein CASSFGTDTEAFF.

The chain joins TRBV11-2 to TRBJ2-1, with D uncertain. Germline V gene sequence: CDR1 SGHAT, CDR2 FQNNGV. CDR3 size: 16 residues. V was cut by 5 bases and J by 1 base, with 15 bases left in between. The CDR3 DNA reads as TGTGCCAGCAGCCCCCGCTTTTTGCTTTCCTACAATGAGCAGTTCTTC. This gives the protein CASSPRFLLSYNEQFF.